This entry lists 20 T cell receptor beta chains sequenced from one sample in a study of T cell responses to AZD1222 COVID-19 vaccine. The repertoire was sequenced with immunoSEQ multiplex PCR; TCRdb's copy has only in-frame clones and lacks some. The sample has tens of thousands of clones, around 90% seen once; the top ten hold less than 25%. Sample: peripheral blood, taken on day 0 of AZD1222 vaccination. These receptor sequences come from an adult in good health.

This clone was seen a handful of times. CDR3 protein: CAISESRQTSNQPQHF. The CDR3 nucleotides read TGTGCCATCAGTGAGAGTCGGCAGACTAGCAATCAGCCCCAGCATTTT. The V gene is TRBV10-3, the J gene TRBJ1-5, with D unresolved. V was trimmed by 2 bases and J by 0 bases, leaving 11 bases between them. The germline V gene encodes CDR1 ENHRY and CDR2 SYGVKD. The CDR3 is made up of 16 amino acids.

The chain couples TRBV27 to TRBJ2-5; D gene uncertain. This CDR3 has 13 residues. V gave up 3 bases and J gave up 3 bases, with 8 bases separating them. Germline V gene sequence: CDR1 MNHEY, CDR2 SMNVEV (reference sequence). The CDR3 sequence is CASSFSRKETQYF. The DNA for the CDR3 is TGTGCCAGCAGTTTTTCTAGGAAAGAGACCCAGTACTTC.

The CDR3 DNA sequence: TGTGCCAGCAGCGCAGGCAGGGGTAGCTCCTACGAGCAGTACTTC. It encodes CASSAGRGSSYEQYF. This chain connects TRBV14 to TRBJ2-7; tentative D call: TRBD1 (6 bases). The CDR3 loop spans 15 amino acids. Between the trimmed V and J ends, which lost 5 bases and 0 bases, there was a span of 14 bases. Per the germline V gene, CDR1 is SGHDN and CDR2 is FVKESK.

The CDR3 nucleotides read TGTGCCAGCTCAAATGGAAGGAGCAATCAGCCCCAGCATTTT. This encodes CASSNGRSNQPQHF. The rearrangement uses TRBV18 and TRBJ1-5, with no clear D. The CDR3 totals 14 residues. Germline assignment: CDR1 KGHSH and CDR2 LQKENI. Trimming stripped 5 bases from V and 1 base from J, with 9 bases between. Full variable domain (missing parts from reference TRBV18 and TRBJ1-5): NAGVMQNPRHLVRRRGQEARLRCSPMKGHSHVYWYRQLPEEGLKFMVYLQKENIIDESGMPKERFSAEFPKEGPSILRIQQVVRGDSAAYFCASSNGRSNQPQHFGDGTRLSIL.

This clone showed up just once. The CDR3 is CSVDTGSYRGYTF. The CDR3, as DNA: TGCAGCGTTGATACGGGCAGCTACCGTGGCTACACCTTC. The rearrangement uses TRBV29-1 and TRBJ1-2; D is unresolved. Germline lookup yields CDR1 SQVTM and CDR2 ANQGSEA. The ends were cut back, 3 bases at V and 7 bases at J, with 15 bases in the middle. CDR3 length equals 13 residues.

Here the CDR3 reads CASSYSIRVRSYEQYF. CDR3 coding DNA: TGTGCCAGCAGTTACTCGATCCGGGTTCGGTCCTACGAGCAGTACTTC. The chain carries TRBV6-5 and TRBJ2-7; no clear D. Germline CDR1 MNHEY, CDR2 SVGAGI. The CDR3 is 16 amino acids. The V end was cut by 0 bases, the J end by 1 base, with 13 bases between.

This clone was seen more than once but under ten times. This chain's CDR3 is CASSHRDSIGYTF. DNA for the CDR3: TGTGCCAGCAGCCACAGGGACAGTATTGGCTACACCTTC. V gene TRBV7-9 combines with J gene TRBJ1-2; the match to TRBD1 covers 7 bases. The ends lost 5 bases at V and 7 bases at J; junction bases unmatched: 7. This CDR3 has 13 residues. From germline, CDR1 is SEHNR and CDR2 FQNEAQ (reference sequence).

The chain is built from TRBV5-6 and TRBJ2-7; 8 nucleotides agree with TRBD1. Per the germline V gene, CDR1 is SGHDT and CDR2 is YYEEEE. This CDR3 has 14 amino acids. V shed 0 bases and J 7 bases; nucleotides not matched to a gene: 6. CDR3 sequence (DNA): TGTGCCAGCAGCTTGGGGACAGGGATCAGAGAGCAGTACTTC. It codes for CASSLGTGIREQYF.

V gene TRBV4-2 combines with J gene TRBJ2-6; D is possibly TRBD2 (6 bases). CDR3 length equals 17 residues. V gave up 4 bases and J gave up 4 bases, with 17 bases separating them. Germline CDR1 LGHNA, CDR2 YNFKEQ. The CDR3 region has the DNA TGTGCCAGCAGCCCCGGTGAGGGGAGGTCCGGGGCCAACGTCCTGACTTTC. Its translation: CASSPGEGRSGANVLTF.

J is TRBJ2-6 and V is TRBV28; D is perhaps TRBD1 (6 bases). Trimming removed 6 bases at V and 11 bases at J, with 17 bases between. CDR1 and CDR2 from the germline V gene are MDHEN and SYDVKM. The CDR3 runs 14 residues. CDR3: CASSFSWGLDVLTF. CDR3 in DNA: TGTGCCAGCAGCTTTTCTTGGGGGCTTGACGTCCTGACTTTC.

V is TRBV7-2 and J is TRBJ1-1; D unclear. Germline V gene lookup returns CDR1 SGHTA and CDR2 FQGNSA. The germline V and J ends were trimmed by 5 bases and 10 bases, with 14 bases remaining between them. The CDR3 consists of 12 residues. In nucleotides, the CDR3 is TGTGCCAGCAGCCCGGCAGGTCGGGGAGCTTTCTTT. It encodes CASSPAGRGAFF.

This clone appeared a few times. The chain employs TRBV30 and TRBJ1-1, with a tentative D call TRBD1 (6 bases). V dropped 1 base and J dropped 0 bases, with 6 bases sitting between them. This CDR3 is built from 13 residues. Germline values: CDR1 GTSNPN, CDR2 SVGIG (reference sequence). The CDR3 protein is CAWSGDMNTEAFF. CDR3 in DNA: TGTGCCTGGAGTGGGGACATGAACACTGAAGCTTTCTTT.

Only one count was recorded for this clone. V is TRBV7-2 and J is TRBJ1-3; D not resolved. Trimming removed 3 bases from V and 4 bases from J, with 7 bases in between. Germline V gene lookup returns CDR1 SGHTA and CDR2 FQGNSA. CDR3 length equals 13 residues. As DNA, the CDR3 is TGTGCCAGCAGCTTTAGACAAGGAAACACCATATATTTT. It yields the protein CASSFRQGNTIYF.

V and J are TRBV7-9 and TRBJ1-6; TRBD1 agrees at 8 bases. J lost 5 bases, V lost 5 bases, and 11 bases had no gene match. CDR1 is SEHNR, CDR2 FQNEAQ, per germline (reference sequence). There are 17 residues in the CDR3. CDR3 region: CASSGTGPQVDNSPLHF. Written as DNA, the CDR3 is TGTGCCAGCAGCGGGACAGGTCCCCAGGTGGATAATTCACCCCTCCACTTT.

This sequence joins TRBV5-5 and TRBJ1-2; a possible D gene is TRBD1 (6 bases). Germline CDR1 reads SGHKS; CDR2 reads YYEKEE (reference sequence). The length of the CDR3 is 14 residues. Trimming took 4 bases from V and 8 from J, leaving 18 bases between them. The CDR3 is CASSVGTNPRGYTF. CDR3 in DNA: TGTGCCAGCAGCGTCGGGACAAACCCACGGGGCTACACCTTC. Drawing the rest from reference TRBV5-5 and TRBJ1-2, the complete variable domain is DAGVTQSPTHLIKTRGQQVTLRCSPISGHKSVSWYQQVLGQGPQFIFQYYEKEERGRGNFPDRFSARQFPNYSSELNVNALLLGDSALYLCASSVGTNPRGYTFGSGTRLTVV.

The chain recombines TRBV28 with TRBJ1-4; 8 bases are a match to TRBD1. Unmatched junction bases numbered 4, after V lost 6 bases and J lost 4 bases. Germline CDR1 and CDR2: MDHEN and SYDVKM. The CDR3 is 14 amino acids. The CDR3 nucleotides read TGTGCCAGCAGAACAGGGGGTAATAATGAAAAACTGTTTTTT. Translated, it gives CASRTGGNNEKLFF.

The V call is TRBV10-3, the J call TRBJ2-7; 9 bases fit TRBD1. After removal of 6 bases from V and 1 base from J, the junction contained 7 bases not matched to a gene. This CDR3 has 15 residues. The germline CDR1 and CDR2 sequences are ENHRY and SYGVKD. The CDR3: CAIRPGQGESYEQYF. The CDR3 nucleotides read TGTGCCATCAGACCGGGACAGGGAGAATCCTACGAGCAGTACTTC.

In this sample, this clone turned up once. The chain links TRBV4-2 to TRBJ1-5; no clear D gene. The V gene's germline CDR1 is LGHNA and CDR2 YNFKEQ. The V gene lost 0 bases and the J gene lost 4 bases, with 7 bases spanning the gap. This CDR3 has 14 amino acids. In nucleotides, the CDR3 is TGTGCCAGCAGCCAAGACGGAACAAATCAGCCCCAGCATTTT. Translation: CASSQDGTNQPQHF.

CDR3 residues: CAKEPWSSGDNEQFF. The CDR3 DNA reads as TGTGCCAAAGAACCCTGGTCGAGCGGCGACAATGAGCAGTTCTTC. The genes are TRBV28 and TRBJ2-1; D is possibly TRBD2 (5 bases). The CDR3 has 15 residues. Trimming took 10 bases from V and 5 from J, leaving 21 bases between them. CDR1 MDHEN and CDR2 SYDVKM come from the germline V gene.

The chain employs TRBV5-1 and TRBJ2-1; D is ambiguous. Germline loops: CDR1 SGHRS, CDR2 YFSETQ. CDR3 length: 15 amino acids. Trimming pared 4 bases from V and 5 bases from J, leaving 16 bases between. The CDR3 loop reads CASSNGPIADNEQFF. CDR3 DNA: TGCGCCAGCAGCAATGGTCCCATCGCGGACAATGAGCAGTTCTTC.